The clone carrying this T cell receptor beta chain was recorded a few times. What it binds is not known. The data stem from a study of T cells in Graves' hyperthyroidism and ophthalmopathy. Study as a whole: Initial diagnosis, before any treatment, was when peripheral blood was collected.

Thyroid ultrasound and orbital computed tomography, with clinical symptoms and serum thyroxine and TRAb, informed diagnoses. CDR3 size: 17 residues. The germline CDR1 and CDR2 sequences are MNHNS and SASEGT. V shed 2 bases and J shed 0 bases, with 11 bases lying between them. Authors of the study amplified TCR beta CDR3 regions from RNA transcripts. The TCR CDR3 was amplified in a first-round RT-PCR using the HTBI primer set. A single record per CDR3 protein comes from TCRdb applying MiXCR to the multiplex PCR reads. The sample holds around 450,000 distinct CDR3 sequences, 15% to 19% seen once. Study observations and caveats: Onset of ophthalmopathy came a median 6.5 months after the model predicted it.

The chain uses TRBV6-1 and TRBJ1-6; D uncertain. Sequences were obtained from blood. This TCR was sampled from a woman aged 18-29 years with Graves' hyperthyroidism. The CDR3 DNA is TGTGCCAGCAGTGAATCGGGCGGGAGCTCCTATAATTCACCCCTCCACTTT. Translation gives CASSESGGSSYNSPLHF.